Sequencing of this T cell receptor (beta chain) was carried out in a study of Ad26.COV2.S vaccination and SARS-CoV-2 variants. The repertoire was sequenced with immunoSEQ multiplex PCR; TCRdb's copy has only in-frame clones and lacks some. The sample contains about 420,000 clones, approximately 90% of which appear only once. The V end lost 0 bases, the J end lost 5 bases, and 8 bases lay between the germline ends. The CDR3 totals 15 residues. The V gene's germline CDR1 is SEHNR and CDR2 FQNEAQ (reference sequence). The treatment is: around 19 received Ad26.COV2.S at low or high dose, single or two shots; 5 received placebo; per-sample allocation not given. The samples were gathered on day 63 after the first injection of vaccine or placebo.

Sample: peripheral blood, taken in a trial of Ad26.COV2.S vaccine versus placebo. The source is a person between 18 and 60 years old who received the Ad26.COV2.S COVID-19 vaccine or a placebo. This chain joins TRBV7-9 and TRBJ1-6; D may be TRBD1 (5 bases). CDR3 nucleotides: TGTGCCAGCAGCTTAGCACAGGCAAATAATTCACCCCTCCACTTT. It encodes CASSLAQANNSPLHF. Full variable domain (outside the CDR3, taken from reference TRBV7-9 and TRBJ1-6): DTGVSQNPRHKITKRGQNVTFRCDPISEHNRLYWYRQTLGQGPEFLTYFQNEAQLEKSRLLSDRFSAERPKGSFSTLEIQRTEQGDSAMYLCASSLAQANNSPLHFGNGTRLTVT.